The sample holds one count of the clone carrying this T cell receptor (beta chain). Its antigen is undetermined. These data originate in a study of Ad26.COV2.S vaccination and SARS-CoV-2 variants. Study-wide results and caveats: Measures of TCR breadth and depth may have fallen short of total T cell responses.

Generated by immunoSEQ multiplex PCR, the TCRdb table keeps only in-frame clones and is missing some. The sample records some 350,000 clones, about 90% being singletons. Deletions cut 3 bases from V and 3 bases from J, with 15 bases between. The CDR3 length is 16 residues. Looked up from germline, CDR1 is LNHDA and CDR2 is SQIVND (reference sequence). The origin of this receptor is a human donor who had recovered from COVID-19. This chain joins TRBV19 and TRBJ2-1; possibly TRBD2 for D (7 bases). Sequences were derived from peripheral blood, sampled after recovery from COVID-19. The CDR3 sequence: CASSIPRGGIYNEQFF. In DNA, the CDR3 is TGTGCCAGTAGTATTCCGAGGGGGGGGATCTACAATGAGCAGTTCTTC.